Each of the 17 T cell receptor beta chains below was sequenced from the same sample in a study of blood T cell dynamics during melanoma immunotherapy. Measured with immunoSEQ multiplex PCR; TCRdb has only the in-frame clones, and not every one. Of more than 13,000 clones listed, 90% to 95% are singletons. Time point meaning: week 3, after first cycle of checkpoint inhibitor. The material was blood, obtained from a patient treated with checkpoint blockade. The receptors originated from a human donor with melanoma.

This chain uses TRBV30 with TRBJ2-4; D call uncertain. Trimming removed 8 bases from V and 4 bases from J, with 9 bases in between. There are 11 residues in the CDR3. Germline CDR1 is GTSNPN and CDR2 is SVGIG (reference sequence). The CDR3 DNA is TGTGCCGCGTCCACAAAAAACATTCAGTACTTC. Amino acid sequence: CAASTKNIQYF.

The chain combines TRBV30 with TRBJ2-1; either TRBD1 or TRBD2 may supply D (7 bases each). The CDR3 sequence is 15 residues long. The germline V gene encodes CDR1 GTSNPN and CDR2 SVGIG (reference sequence). The germline V and J ends were trimmed by 4 bases and 9 bases, with 22 bases remaining between them. This CDR3 is CAWTQGGTGRGEQFF. The CDR3 DNA reads TGTGCCTGGACCCAGGGGGGGACCGGGAGAGGTGAGCAGTTCTTC.

The CDR3 nucleotides are TGCGCCAGCAGCTTGCTCGCCGGGGCCGGTACGCAGTATTTT. Its protein product is CASSLLAGAGTQYF. The V gene is TRBV5-1, the J gene TRBJ2-3, with D possibly called TRBD1 or TRBD2 (5 bases each). The CDR3 extends over 14 amino acids. V lost 1 base to trimming and J lost 8 bases, with 14 bases between them. In germline, CDR1 is SGHRS, CDR2 YFSETQ.

This chain connects TRBV11-3 to TRBJ2-1; 9 bases match TRBD2. This CDR3 contains 16 residues. CDR1 and CDR2 (germline): SGHNT, YENEEA. Trimming at V came to 5 bases and at J to 3 bases, leaving 8 bases not matched to a gene. Here the CDR3 DNA reads TGTGCCAGCAGCCCCAGTACGACTAGCGGCTACAATGAGCAGTTCTTC. Translated: CASSPSTTSGYNEQFF.

The chain joins TRBV7-6 to TRBJ2-5, with D tentatively TRBD1 (5 bases). V was clipped by 0 bases and J by 1 base, with 9 bases between them. The CDR3 spans 15 residues. The germline CDR1 and CDR2 sequences are SGHVS and FNYEAQ. DNA for the CDR3: TGTGCCAGCAGCTTAGCTTTGACAGCCCAAGAGACCCAGTACTTC. It codes for CASSLALTAQETQYF. Based on the CDR3 plus reference TRBV7-6 and TRBJ2-5, the full variable domain is GAGVSQSPRYKVTKRGQDVALRCDPISGHVSLYWYRQALGQGPEFLTYFNYEAQQDKSGLPNDRFSAERPEGSISTLTIQRTEQRDSAMYRCASSLALTAQETQYFGPGTRLLVL.

As regards this clone: A read error may produce the germline difference seen at one junction end. The CDR3 protein is CASSLTGANVLTF. The CDR3 DNA reads as TGTGCCAGCAGCCTAACTGGGGCCAACGTCCTGACTTTC. V gene TRBV7-3 combines with J gene TRBJ2-6; no definite D call. The CDR3 loop spans 13 amino acids. The germline gives CDR1 SGHTA, CDR2 FQGTGA.

The rearrangement links TRBV7-9 to TRBJ2-7; 13 nucleotides line up with TRBD2. Per the germline V gene, CDR1 is SEHNR and CDR2 is FQNEAQ (reference sequence). V was pared by 1 base and J by 5 bases, with 2 bases of the junction left unmatched. The CDR3 extends over 15 amino acids. CDR3 loop: CASSLGTSGRDEQYF. Here the CDR3 DNA reads TGTGCCAGCAGCTTAGGGACTAGCGGGAGAGACGAGCAGTACTTC.

This chain joins TRBV6-1 and TRBJ2-3, with D maybe TRBD1 (5 bases). Per germline, CDR1 MNHNS and CDR2 SASEGT. The V end lost 6 bases, the J end lost 3 bases, and 16 bases lay between the germline ends. CDR3 length equals 15 residues. CDR3 sequence (DNA): TGTGCCAGCAGAAAGGGCAGGGCTGGGACAGATACGCAGTATTTT. It codes for CASRKGRAGTDTQYF.

The J gene is TRBJ1-6, the V gene TRBV6-1; a possible D gene is TRBD1 (6 bases). CDR1 is MNHNS, CDR2 SASEGT, per germline. Trimming pared 4 bases from V and 7 bases from J, leaving 11 bases between. This CDR3 contains 14 residues. The DNA for the CDR3 is TGTGCCAGCAGTGGGGGGGGCGGGAATTCACCCCTCCACTTT. Amino acid sequence: CASSGGGGNSPLHF.

V gene TRBV2 combines with J gene TRBJ1-1; D is unresolved. Trimming removed 0 bases from V and 4 bases from J, with 9 bases in between. The CDR3 contains 14 residues. Germline assignment: CDR1 SNHLY and CDR2 FYNNEI. This CDR3 is CASSEALGGTEAFF. For the CDR3, the DNA is TGTGCCAGCAGTGAAGCCCTGGGTGGCACTGAAGCTTTCTTT.

The genes are TRBV19 and TRBJ2-5, with D possibly matching TRBD1 (6 bases). V was clipped by 1 base and J by 5 bases, with 14 bases between them. Germline V lookup: CDR1 LNHDA, CDR2 SQIVND (reference sequence). This CDR3 region has 15 residues. The CDR3 DNA sequence: TGTGCCAGTAGTATAGGTAGGGGGTTGGGGGAGACCCAGTACTTC. Translating it yields CASSIGRGLGETQYF.

The chain carries TRBV30 and TRBJ1-5, with 7 nucleotides matching TRBD1. Germline-derived CDR1 and CDR2 are GTSNPN and SVGIG (reference sequence). V shed 3 bases and J 2 bases; nucleotides not matched to a gene: 1. The length of the CDR3 is 13 residues. The CDR3 spells CAWSGTGNQPQHF. The CDR3 nucleotides are TGTGCCTGGAGCGGGACAGGCAATCAGCCCCAGCATTTT.

V and J are TRBV11-3 and TRBJ1-1; D may be TRBD1 (6 bases). Trimming cost V 4 bases and J 1 base, with 16 bases left between them. CDR3 size: 16 residues. CDR1 is SGHNT and CDR2 is YENEEA in the germline V gene. CDR3 amino acids: CASSSRLQGTNTEAFF. The CDR3 region has the DNA TGTGCCAGCAGCTCTAGGTTACAGGGAACGAACACTGAAGCTTTCTTT. Combining the CDR3 with reference TRBV11-3 and TRBJ1-1 gives the whole variable domain EAGVVQSPRYKIIEKKQPVAFWCNPISGHNTLYWYLQNLGQGPELLIRYENEEAVDDSQLPKDRFSAERLKGVDSTLKIQPAELGDSAVYLCASSSRLQGTNTEAFFGQGTRLTVV.

This sequence joins TRBV5-1 and TRBJ2-1; D is possibly TRBD2 (5 bases). V lost 0 bases and J 8 bases, leaving 18 bases between the germline ends. The length of the CDR3 is 16 residues. Germline lookup yields CDR1 SGHRS and CDR2 YFSETQ. This CDR3 reads CASSLDLAGRNDEQFF. CDR3 DNA: TGCGCCAGCAGCTTGGATCTGGCGGGTCGTAACGATGAGCAGTTCTTC.

In the case of this clone: Germline is not matched at one junction end, which may reflect a read error. At the DNA level, this CDR3 is encoded by other sequences in the same sample as well. The CDR3 region has the DNA TGTGCCAGCAGCCCAGCATTTGGGCAGGAGAATTCACCCCTCCACTTC. Translation: CASSPAFGQENSPLHF. J is TRBJ1-6 and V is TRBV4-2; D gene uncertain. The CDR3 length is 16 residues. Germline loops: CDR1 LGHNA, CDR2 YNFKEQ.

The chain links TRBV29-1 to TRBJ2-1; no firm D call. This CDR3 spans 10 amino acids. From germline, CDR1 is SQVTM and CDR2 ANQGSEA. V was cut by 7 bases and J by 12 bases, with 13 bases left in between. CDR3 loop: CSGYSGRQFF. The CDR3 nucleotides read TGCAGCGGCTATAGTGGACGGCAGTTCTTC.

This chain links TRBV7-3 with TRBJ2-3, with 10 bases lining up with TRBD2. The CDR3 is 13 amino acids. V shed 4 bases and J 10 bases; nucleotides not matched to a gene: 5. Germline CDR1 SGHTA, CDR2 FQGTGA. CDR3 sequence reads: CASSWTSGDAQYF. CDR3 bases: TGTGCCAGCAGCTGGACTAGCGGCGACGCGCAGTATTTT.